The rows below give T cell receptor beta chains drawn from one sample of a study of CD8+ T cells in alopecia areata. Clones were read by immunoSEQ multiplex PCR, and TCRdb kept only the in-frame ones, dropping some. The table records fewer than 250,000 clones, approximately 40% of them present only once. The source was CD4+ T cells sorted from blood, collected at approximately week 36, from a patient treated with tofacitinib. The receptors shown here come from a human donor with alopecia areata. The CDR3 runs from the conserved cysteine through the conserved F or W. The D gene is left open where the match is weak. Clone size appears in some rows only: once, few, many, or a class for an expanded clone.

TRBJ1-1 TRBV2 NA TRBD1 TGTGCCAGCAGCGTACAGGGGGCGACCACTGAAGCTTTCTTT CASSVQGATTEAFF
TRBJ2-2 TRBV2 once NA TGTGCCAGCAGTTCCTCTCCTACCGGGGAGCTGTTTTTT CASSSSPTGELFF
TRBJ2-1 TRBV27 NA TRBD1 TGTGCCAGCAGTTTAACAGGGGCTTTTAAAAATGAGCAGTTCTTC CASSLTGAFKNEQFF
TRBJ2-1 TRBV29-1 few NA TGCAGCGTTGTTCGCGGCTCCTACAATGAGCAGTTCTTC CSVVRGSYNEQFF
TRBJ1-2 TRBV6-6 NA NA TGTGCCAGCGATCCGGGACGGTCTAACTATGGCTACACCTTC CASDPGRSNYGYTF
TRBJ2-3 TRBV7-2 once TRBD2 TGTGCCAGCAGCGGCAGCCGGACTAGCGGTGGTGATACGCAGTATTTT CASSGSRTSGGDTQYF
TRBJ2-6 TRBV7-9 few NA TGTGCCAGCAGCTTACACGGGGCCAACGTCCTGACTTTC CASSLHGANVLTF
TRBJ1-1 TRBV5-1 few TRBD1 TGCGCCAGCAGCATTGAGACAGGGATTTCTGAAGCTTTCTTT CASSIETGISEAFF
TRBJ2-3 TRBV30 NA TRBD2 TGTGCCTGGAGTACCTTTAGCGGGAGTTTTAATACGCAGTATTTT CAWSTFSGSFNTQYF
TRBJ1-2 TRBV4-1 few NA TGCGCCAGCAGCCAAGTTTCAGGCGTAGAGGGATATGGCTACACCTTC CASSQVSGVEGYGYTF
TRBJ2-7 TRBV25-1 NA TRBD1 TGTGCCAGCAGTGGTCCGCAGTGGACAGGGGGCACCTACGAGCAGTACTTC CASSGPQWTGGTYEQYF
TRBJ2-3 TRBV5-1 NA TRBD1 TGCGCCAGCAGCCGACAGGGGCGGGTAGATACGCAGTATTTT CASSRQGRVDTQYF
TRBJ2-2 TRBV30 few TRBD2 TGTGCCTGGAGTGGCGGGACTAGCGGGAACACCGGGGAGCTGTTTTTT CAWSGGTSGNTGELFF
TRBJ1-1 TRBV2 few TRBD1 TGTGCCAGCAGTACCGGGACAGGGGCCCCTGAAGCTTTCTTT CASSTGTGAPEAFF
TRBJ2-7 TRBV6-1 many NA TGTGCCAGCAGAGAACCCCGGTCAGTCCCCTACGAGCAGTACTTC CASREPRSVPYEQYF
TRBJ2-7 TRBV27 NA TRBD2 TGTGCCAGCAGTTTAGGCAGGACTAGGGCCGCCTACGAGCAGTACTTC CASSLGRTRAAYEQYF
TRBJ2-2 TRBV2 NA NA TGTGCCAGCAGTGGAGTTAGCGGGAACACCGGGGAGCTGTTTTTT CASSGVSGNTGELFF
TRBJ2-5 TRBV7-8 NA NA TGTGCCAGCAGCTTAGTAGTAGGAGAGACCCAGTACTTC CASSLVVGETQYF
TRBJ2-6 TRBV14 few TRBD2 TGTGCCAGCAGCCAAGAACGTCGCGGGAGTTGGTCTGGGGCCAACGTCCTGACTTTC CASSQERRGSWSGANVLTF
TRBJ1-1 TRBV30 NA NA TGTGCCTGGAGGTGGAGGGGATCCCCTCTTGAAGCTTTCTTT CAWRWRGSPLEAFF
TRBJ1-5 TRBV7-2 few NA TGTGCCAGCAGCGCCTCTAATAGCAATCAGCCCCAGCATTTT CASSASNSNQPQHF
TRBJ2-4 TRBV4-2 NA NA TGTGCCAGCAGCCAAGATGGAAGCGGGCGTGCCAAAAACATTCAGTACTTC CASSQDGSGRAKNIQYF
TRBJ1-2 TRBV6-6 NA TRBD1 TGTGCCAGCAGTTCCGGGGGGACAGGCAGGGACTATGGCTACACCTTC CASSSGGTGRDYGYTF
TRBJ2-7 TRBV30 NA NA TGTGCCTGGAGTTGGTCTGGTTACGAGCAGTACTTC CAWSWSGYEQYF
TRBJ1-1 TRBV29-1 NA NA TGCAGCGTTGAAGCCAGCAAGGTTGAAGCTTTCTTT CSVEASKVEAFF
TRBJ1-1 TRBV28 few TRBD1 TGTGCCAGCAGCCGTAACAGGGGGCAGGGCACTGAAGCTTTCTTT CASSRNRGQGTEAFF
TRBJ2-1 TRBV14 NA TRBD2 TGTGCCAGCAGCGTAGCGGGAAATGAGCAGTTCTTC CASSVAGNEQFF
TRBJ2-1 TRBV9 NA NA TGTGCCAGCAGCGTAGCGTCTGGCGGGACGAATGAGCAGTTCTTC CASSVASGGTNEQFF
TRBJ2-5 TRBV9 few TRBD2 TGTGCCAGCAGCGGGACTAGCGGGTACTGGGAGACCCAGTACTTC CASSGTSGYWETQYF
TRBJ1-2 TRBV5-1 many NA TGCGCCAGCAGCTCGAGTCCAAGAGCTAACTATGGCTACACCTTC CASSSSPRANYGYTF
TRBJ2-5 TRBV2 few NA TGTGCCAGTCGGGAGAAGACCCAGTACTTC CASREKTQYF
TRBJ2-4 TRBV29-1 many NA TGCAGCGTTGAAGCGGGGCTAGCCAAAAACATTCAGTACTTC CSVEAGLAKNIQYF
TRBJ2-5 TRBV7-9 NA TRBD2 TGTGCCAGCAGCTTACCAGCGGGAGTGACAGAGACCCAGTACTTC CASSLPAGVTETQYF
TRBJ1-1 TRBV29-1 NA TRBD1 TGCAGCGCCCAGGTACGGACAGGGTCGGTTGAAGCTTTCTTT CSAQVRTGSVEAFF
TRBJ2-5 TRBV30 once NA TGTGCCACGTCCGAAGAGACCCAGTACTTC CATSEETQYF
TRBJ2-1 TRBV29-1 NA TRBD2 TGCCGCGGCCTAGCGGGCGATGAGCAGTTCTTC CRGLAGDEQFF
TRBJ2-5 TRBV29-1 NA NA TGCAGCGTTGAAGTAGGGTTGTCAGGGATCCAAGAGACCCAGTACTTC CSVEVGLSGIQETQYF
TRBJ2-2 TRBV25-1 few NA TGTGCCAGCACTCCCTGGAGGGACACCGGGGAGCTGTTTTTT CASTPWRDTGELFF
TRBJ1-2 TRBV25-1 few NA TGTGCCAGCAGTACTAACTATGGCTACACCTTC CASSTNYGYTF
TRBJ2-5 TRBV13 few TRBD1 TGTGCCAGCAGCTCCTCCGGGACAGGGGGCGCTGAGACCCAGTACTTC CASSSSGTGGAETQYF
TRBJ2-7 TRBV27 few NA TGTGCCAGCAGTGGCCGACTAGGTTTAAACGAGCAGTACTTC CASSGRLGLNEQYF
TRBJ1-2 TRBV2 NA NA TGTGCCAGCAGTGACGATAACTATGGCTACACCTTC CASSDDNYGYTF
TRBJ2-7 TRBV5-1 NA NA TGCGCCAGCAGCAACGACAGGCCCGGGACCTACGAGCAGTACTTC CASSNDRPGTYEQYF
TRBJ2-1 TRBV25-1 NA TRBD2 TGTGCCAGCAGTCCCTCTAGCGGGAAATCCTACAATGAGCAGTTCTTC CASSPSSGKSYNEQFF
TRBJ2-1 TRBV6-1 few NA TGTGCCAGCAGTCCCTCGGGGGGCTGGAATGAGCAGTTCTTC CASSPSGGWNEQFF
TRBJ2-5 TRBV5-1 few NA TGCGCCAGCAGCCCCGAAGTAGGGTACGGAGAGACCCAGTACTTC CASSPEVGYGETQYF
TRBJ2-1 TRBV27 few NA TGTGCCAGCAGTTTTTCTGGTGAGCAGTTCTTC CASSFSGEQFF
TRBJ2-1 TRBV6-5 few NA TGTGCCATCAGTGAGGGTAGGCGCGGGGATGAGCAGTTCTTC CAISEGRRGDEQFF
TRBJ2-3 TRBV29-1 few TRBD2 TGCAGCGTACGACTAGCGGGAAGCACAGATACGCAGTATTTT CSVRLAGSTDTQYF
TRBJ2-1 TRBV4-2 few TRBD1 TGTGCCAGCAGCCAACCGGACAGGGGACGGAATGAGCAGTTCTTC CASSQPDRGRNEQFF
TRBJ2-5 TRBV28 NA NA TGTGCCAGCAGTTTAGCGGTTACCGTGGGGACCCAGTACTTC CASSLAVTVGTQYF
TRBJ2-1 TRBV29-1 NA TRBD1 TGCAGCGTTGTGATGGGACAGCCTTACAATGAGCAGTTCTTC CSVVMGQPYNEQFF
TRBJ2-3 TRBV7-9 few NA TGTGCCAGCAGCTTAAATTTCGGTAGACTGATCACAGATACGCAGTATTTT CASSLNFGRLITDTQYF
TRBJ2-1 TRBV7-9 NA NA TGTGCCAGCCTTCCCGGTTTGGGAGAGCAGTTCTTC CASLPGLGEQFF
TRBJ2-5 TRBV2 NA NA TGTGCCAGCAGTGGGATTCGAGAACCGTACCAAGAGACCCAGTACTTC CASSGIREPYQETQYF
TRBJ2-6 TRBV9 NA NA TGTGCCAGCGGAAAATCTGGGGCCAACGTCCTGACTTTC CASGKSGANVLTF
TRBJ2-7 TRBV4-3 NA TRBD2 TGCGCCAGCAGCCAAGATTGGGCTAGCGGATCCTACGAGCAGTACTTC CASSQDWASGSYEQYF
TRBJ2-3 TRBV4-2 few NA TGTGCCAGCAGCCAAGGTCTGGGGAACACAGATACGCAGTATTTT CASSQGLGNTDTQYF
TRBJ2-1 TRBV28 NA NA TGTGCCAGCAGTATCTTCAATGAGCAGTTCTTC CASSIFNEQFF